The 8 T cell receptor beta chains given below trace back to one sample, sequenced in a study of T cells expressing NK-cell markers. Following a re-call of the 5' RACE reads, TCRdb has one entry per CDR3 protein and lacks DNA. The sample spans roughly 180,000 distinct CDR3 sequences; the ten largest clones claim around 20%. Sequences were obtained from blood T cells: a sorted CD56 or NKG2C T cell subset, CD4+ or CD8+ T cells, or bulk PBMC T cells (not recorded which). These receptors were obtained from a man aged 18-70 years in good health.

The J gene is TRBJ1-1, the V gene TRBV27. The germline CDR1 and CDR2 sequences are MNHEY and SMNVEV (reference sequence). The CDR3 covers 13 residues. CDR3 protein: CASSFGEATEAFF.

The gene calls are TRBV9 and TRBJ2-2; checking the TCRdb D call of TRBD2 is not possible without DNA. This CDR3 is built from 17 residues. The germline gives CDR1 SGDLS, CDR2 YYNGEE. The CDR3 reads CASSVDSPSPNTGELFF.

This chain links TRBV2 with TRBJ2-7; TCRdb lists TRBD2, though no DNA is available to test this call. Germline CDR1 and CDR2: SNHLY and FYNNEI. CDR3 length: 13 residues. The chain's CDR3 is CASTSGGASEQYF.

This sequence joins TRBV6-5 and TRBJ2-7; the D call of TRBD1 rests on TCRdb alone, since no DNA is present to check it. This CDR3 region has 16 residues. CDR1 and CDR2 from the germline V gene are MNHEY and SVGAGI. CDR3 region: CASSSGQGVATGEQYF.

The chain couples TRBV3-1 to TRBJ2-7; TCRdb gives TRBD2 as the D gene, but with no DNA this cannot be confirmed. The CDR3 spans 15 residues. Germline V gene sequence: CDR1 LGHDT, CDR2 YNNKEL (reference sequence). The CDR3 here is CASSPSSGGLDEQYF.

The J gene is TRBJ1-1, the V gene TRBV12-3 or TRBV12-4. This CDR3 has 11 residues. The chain's CDR3 is CASILRSEAFF.

The genes are TRBV7-2 and TRBJ2-3; the D gene TCRdb calls, TRBD1, cannot be checked with no DNA. Germline CDR1 SGHTA, CDR2 FQGNSA. This CDR3 is built from 15 residues. This chain's CDR3 is CAQGVAGHRVDTQYF. The variable domain in full, with the rest retrieved from reference TRBV7-2 and TRBJ2-3, is GAGVSQSPSNKVTEKGKDVELRCDPISGHTALYWYRQSLGQGLEFLIYFQGNSAPDKSGLPSDRFSAERTGGSVSTLTIQRTQQEDSAVYLCAQGVAGHRVDTQYFGPGTRLTVL.

The chain has TRBV5-1 and TRBJ2-5. The CDR3 length is 15 residues. From germline, CDR1 is SGHRS and CDR2 YFSETQ. CDR3 in amino acids: CASSLPTRYQETQYF.